Listed here is a single T cell receptor (beta chain). Its antigen is unknown. V lost 5 bases to trimming and J lost 6 bases, with 17 bases between them. The CDR3 covers 16 residues. The V gene's germline CDR1 is KGHSH and CDR2 LQKENI. The source of the sample is a study of T cell responses to AZD1222 COVID-19 vaccine. Overall study findings and caveats: Rises in breadth and depth of Spike-specific TCRs came after two AZD1222 doses. Females made up more of the donors, who were largely white British, and clonal diversity may have come out too low. Repertoires were obtained solely post-peak T cell response.

Assay used: immunoSEQ multiplex PCR; TCRdb lists only in-frame clones, some missing. The data show approximately 160,000 clones, with around 94% seen just once and approximately 0.88% held by the top ten. The chain combines TRBV18 with TRBJ1-6, with D unclear. This sequence was found in an adult in good health. Sample: peripheral blood, taken on day 0 of AZD1222 vaccination. The CDR3 sequence is CASSNMGPDPNSPLHF. The CDR3 DNA sequence: TGTGCCAGCTCAAACATGGGTCCCGATCCTAATTCACCCCTCCACTTT. The full variable domain, its missing parts supplied by reference TRBV18 and TRBJ1-6, is NAGVMQNPRHLVRRRGQEARLRCSPMKGHSHVYWYRQLPEEGLKFMVYLQKENIIDESGMPKERFSAEFPKEGPSILRIQQVVRGDSAAYFCASSNMGPDPNSPLHFGNGTRLTVT.